Listed here are 3 T cell receptor beta chains from one sample, sequenced in a study of T cell responses to AZD1222 COVID-19 vaccine. Data came from immunoSEQ multiplex PCR; TCRdb stores just in-frame clones and leaves some out. The repertoire holds 70,000 to 95,000 clones, with more than 70% as singletons. The sequenced sample was peripheral blood, obtained 28 days after the second AZD1222 dose. Receptors were obtained from an adult who received the AZD1222 COVID-19 vaccine.

The chain combines TRBV3-1 (or the pseudogene TRBV3-2) with TRBJ2-3; 16 bases map to TRBD2. V shed 4 bases and J 3 bases; nucleotides not matched to a gene: 7. Germline lookup yields CDR1 LGHDT and CDR2 YNNKEL (reference sequence). This CDR3 spans 18 amino acids. The DNA for the CDR3 is TGTGCCAGCAGCCGAGGGACTAGCGGGAGGGTAAGGACAGATACGCAGTATTTT. This sequence encodes CASSRGTSGRVRTDTQYF.

V and J are TRBV27 and TRBJ2-5, with D maybe TRBD1 (6 bases). Trimming shortened V by 2 bases and J by 5 bases, and 24 bases separated the two germline ends. This CDR3 region has 18 residues. Germline loops: CDR1 MNHEY, CDR2 SMNVEV (reference sequence). Here the CDR3 reads CASSLRGPRQASGETQYF. Here the CDR3 DNA reads TGTGCCAGCAGTTTAAGAGGACCCAGACAGGCCAGCGGTGAGACCCAGTACTTC.

This chain links TRBV27 with TRBJ2-5, with D perhaps matching TRBD2 (6 bases). Per germline, CDR1 MNHEY and CDR2 SMNVEV (reference sequence). The CDR3 consists of 12 residues. V was trimmed by 4 bases and J by 6 bases, leaving 9 bases between them. The CDR3 protein is CASSSGGQTQYF. The CDR3 region has the DNA TGTGCCAGCAGTTCCGGGGGACAGACCCAGTACTTC.